Listed here are 10 T cell receptor beta chains from one sample, sequenced in a study of T-cell reconstitution after alpha-beta-depleted transplantation in children. Unique molecular identifiers were incorporated into the prepared TCRbeta library. TCRdb ran MiXCR on the PCR reads and lists one entry per CDR3 protein. The table records 600,000 to 700,000 distinct CDR3 sequences, around 16% of them present only once. The specimen was PBMCs from the stem cell graft donor, collected from the stem cell graft. The source of these receptors is a human donor who donated a stem cell graft to a child with acute myeloid leukemia.

This clonotype turned up a few times. The V and J genes are TRBV29-1 and TRBJ1-2; tentative D call: TRBD1 (5 bases). V lost 5 bases to trimming and J lost 2 bases, with 12 bases between them. In germline, CDR1 is SQVTM, CDR2 ANQGSEA. This CDR3 spans 13 amino acids. CDR3 sequence (DNA): TGCAGCGTTAATGAGGGGATCAACTATGGCTACACCTTC. Its translation: CSVNEGINYGYTF. Complete variable domain (other parts from reference TRBV29-1 and TRBJ1-2): SAVISQKPSRDICQRGTSLTIQCQVDSQVTMMFWYRQQPGQSLTLIATANQGSEATYESGFVIDKFPISRPNLTFSTLTVSNMSPEDSSIYLCSVNEGINYGYTFGSGTRLTVV.

This clonotype occurred a few times. The V call is TRBV25-1, the J call TRBJ1-2, with TRBD1 as a possible D gene (5 bases). Germline V CDR1 and CDR2: MGHDK, SYGVNS. The germline V and J ends were trimmed by 5 bases and 6 bases, with 13 bases remaining between them. CDR3 length: 13 residues. The CDR3 DNA sequence: TGTGCCAGCAGTCAAAGGGGCGGGGATGGCTACACCTTC. Encoded protein: CASSQRGGDGYTF.

This clonotype was detected many times. The J gene is TRBJ1-1, the V gene TRBV6-2 or TRBV6-3, with D maybe TRBD1 (6 bases). CDR3 length equals 14 residues. Germline V gives CDR1 MNHEY, CDR2 SVGEGT. V was clipped by 2 bases and J by 1 base, with 8 bases between them. CDR3 in DNA: TGTGCCAGCAGTTACGACAGGACGAACACTGAAGCTTTCTTT. This gives the protein CASSYDRTNTEAFF.

This clonotype was recorded many times. The rearrangement uses TRBV7-2 and TRBJ2-3, with 8 bases fitting TRBD2. V dropped 5 bases and J dropped 5; count of bases not matched to a gene: 12. The CDR3 loop spans 16 amino acids. Looked up from germline, CDR1 is SGHTA and CDR2 is FQGNSA. CDR3 sequence reads: CASSTQGGGRRDTQYF. The CDR3 nucleotides are TGTGCCAGCAGCACGCAGGGCGGGGGGCGGAGAGATACGCAGTATTTT.

This clonotype was seen a few times. The genes are TRBV11-1 and TRBJ2-1; a weak D match, TRBD1 (5 bases). This CDR3 comprises 13 residues. The ends were cut back, 5 bases at V and 7 bases at J, with 12 bases in the middle. From germline, CDR1 is SGHAT and CDR2 FQDESV (reference sequence). Here the CDR3 reads CASSVYQGNEQFF. Written as DNA, the CDR3 is TGTGCCAGCAGCGTCTACCAGGGAAATGAGCAGTTCTTC. The variable domain in full, with the rest retrieved from reference TRBV11-1 and TRBJ2-1, is EAEVAQSPRYKITEKSQAVAFWCDPISGHATLYWYRQILGQGPELLVQFQDESVVDDSQLPKDRFSAERLKGVDSTLKIQPAELGDSAMYLCASSVYQGNEQFFGPGTRLTVL.

This clonotype was observed at least ten times. V usage is TRBV20-1 and J usage is TRBJ1-1, with D hard to call. Per the germline V gene, CDR1 is DFQATT and CDR2 is SNEGSKA (reference sequence). Trimming took 6 bases from V and 0 from J, leaving 11 bases between them. CDR3 length equals 13 residues. CDR3 bases: TGCAGTGCCTCGCGTATCCTGAACACTGAAGCTTTCTTT. Its protein product is CSASRILNTEAFF.

V usage is TRBV7-9 and J usage is TRBJ1-2; D unclear. The CDR3 has 16 amino acids. Trimming left V 3 bases short and J 5 bases short, with 19 bases between. Germline V gene sequence: CDR1 SEHNR, CDR2 FQNEAQ (reference sequence). CDR3 residues: CASSLTGSLRPYGYTF. DNA of the CDR3: TGTGCCAGCAGCTTGACCGGCTCCCTGAGGCCTTATGGCTACACCTTC.

This clonotype was detected ten times or more. The chain recombines TRBV20-1 with TRBJ2-1; TRBD2 aligns across 10 bases. CDR1 is DFQATT and CDR2 is SNEGSKA in the germline V gene (reference sequence). The CDR3 has 14 amino acids. V lost 5 bases to trimming and J lost 7 bases; unmatched junction nucleotides: 8. This chain's CDR3 is CSALSGGAGNEQFF. The CDR3 DNA reads TGCAGTGCTTTAAGCGGGGGGGCCGGTAATGAGCAGTTCTTC.

This clonotype was counted at least ten times. V and J are TRBV7-2 and TRBJ2-5, with D uncertain. Germline values: CDR1 SGHTA, CDR2 FQGNSA. Trimming took 8 bases from V and 0 from J, leaving 16 bases between them. The CDR3 consists of 15 residues. CDR3 loop: CASGGVQVYQETQYF. CDR3 DNA: TGTGCCAGCGGCGGAGTACAAGTGTACCAAGAGACCCAGTACTTC.

The V and J genes are TRBV15 and TRBJ1-2; no reliable D call. The CDR3 has 13 amino acids. V gave up 4 bases and J gave up 4 bases, with 10 bases separating them. Germline V gives CDR1 LNHNV, CDR2 YYDKDF (reference sequence). CDR3 nucleotide sequence: TGTGCCACCAGCATCGGACCGTCCTATGGCTACACCTTC. Translation: CATSIGPSYGYTF.